The 14 T cell receptor beta chains given below trace back to one sample, sequenced in a study of metastatic and nonmetastatic thyroid tumors. There were no patients who had received any treatment before thyroid surgery. Through MiXCR, TCRdb re-clonotyped the PCR reads. Seen here are 30,000 to 40,000 clones, approximately 30% observed once, and the top ten hold around 7.6%. The sequencing sample was made of blood. The receptors stem from a female donor with papillary thyroid cancer or a benign thyroid nodule (not recorded which). Some clones in this sample may be carry-over from other donors' samples.

Relative to its sample, this clone is medium-sized. J is TRBJ1-2 and V is TRBV20-1; 8 nucleotides agree with TRBD1. Germline trimming cut 6 bases from V and 4 bases from J; bases unmatched to any gene: 13. Germline CDR1 DFQATT, CDR2 SNEGSKA (reference sequence). The CDR3 runs to 15 residues. The CDR3 here is CSAADRGGRIYGYTF. The CDR3 bases are TGCAGTGCAGCCGACAGGGGAGGTAGGATCTATGGCTACACCTTC.

The chain employs TRBV28 and TRBJ2-1; 9 bases are a match to TRBD2. V shed 4 bases, J shed 0 bases, and the junction held 7 bases outside the gene matches. Germline assignment: CDR1 MDHEN and CDR2 SYDVKM. The CDR3 runs to 17 residues. The CDR3 nucleotides read TGTGCCAGCAGTTCCACTAGCGGGCCCAACTCCTACAATGAGCAGTTCTTC. It codes for CASSSTSGPNSYNEQFF.

This clone was picked up a small number of times. One base away lies a much larger clone, so this may be a sequencing read error. This chain uses TRBV15 with TRBJ1-3; D remains ambiguous. The germline gives CDR1 LNHNV, CDR2 YYDKDF (reference sequence). This CDR3 contains 17 residues. The CDR3 is CATSRRGPVELGNTVYF. The CDR3 DNA sequence: TGTGCCACCAGCAGAAGAGGTCCGGTGGAATTGGGAAACACCGTATATTTT. The full variable domain, with the rest looked up from reference TRBV15 and TRBJ1-3, is DAMVIQNPRYQVTQFGKPVTLSCSQTLNHNVMYWYQQKSSQAPKLLFHYYDKDFNNEADTPDNFQSRRPNTSFCFLDIRSPGLGDTAMYLCATSRRGPVELGNTVYFGEGSWLTVV.

J is TRBJ1-1 and V is TRBV11-2; TRBD1 aligns across 7 bases. The V and J ends lost 7 bases and 7 bases, in that order; junction bases with no gene match: 21. This CDR3 has 17 amino acids. Per germline, CDR1 SGHAT and CDR2 FQNNGV. CDR3 DNA: TGTGCCAGCATACCCGAGGGGGGTACAGGGGAGTTTGGTGAAGCTTTCTTT. This gives the protein CASIPEGGTGEFGEAFF. Filled out from reference TRBV11-2 and TRBJ1-1, the complete variable domain reads EAGVAQSPRYKIIEKRQSVAFWCNPISGHATLYWYQQILGQGPKLLIQFQNNGVVDDSQLPKDRFSAERLKGVDSTLKIQPAKLEDSAVYLCASIPEGGTGEFGEAFFGQGTRLTVV.

V and J are TRBV12-5 and TRBJ1-2; D is possibly TRBD1 (5 bases). Germline loops: CDR1 LGHNT, CDR2 FRNRAP. Trimming stripped 8 bases from V and 5 bases from J, with 18 bases between. CDR3 size: 14 residues. CDR3 region: CASCTSDRQYGYTF. In nucleotides, the CDR3 is TGTGCTAGTTGTACATCTGACAGACAGTATGGCTACACCTTC.

This clone has ten or more counts. The conserved phenylalanine or tryptophan normally closing the CDR3 is absent here, so this likely arose from a read error. The V and J genes are TRBV6-4 and TRBJ2-3; no firm D call. Deletions cut 5 bases from V and 0 bases from J, with 9 bases between. The CDR3 is 14 residues long. CDR1 and CDR2 from the germline V gene are MRHNA and SNTAGT. CDR3 DNA: TGTGCCAGCAGTAGCGACGCTAGCACAGATACGCAGTATCTT. As protein: CASSSDASTDTQYL.

The chain carries TRBV4-2 and TRBJ1-3; D is ambiguous. Germline V CDR1 and CDR2: LGHNA, YNFKEQ. The CDR3 runs 16 residues. The ends were cut back, 0 bases at V and 2 bases at J, with 11 bases in the middle. DNA for the CDR3: TGTGCCAGCAGCCAAGAAGGAGGGAGGACTGGAAACACCATATATTTT. Protein: CASSQEGGRTGNTIYF.

At least ten counts were recorded for this clone. This chain connects TRBV20-1 to TRBJ1-1; 7 bases are shared with TRBD1. Germline CDR1 DFQATT, CDR2 SNEGSKA (reference sequence). V shed 2 bases, J shed 3 bases, and the junction held 3 bases outside the gene matches. This CDR3 comprises 13 residues. The CDR3 DNA reads as TGCAGTGCTAGATCTGACAGGGACACTGAAGCTTTCTTT. As protein: CSARSDRDTEAFF.

A word on this clone: At one of its ends the junction is not consistent with the germline gene, which may arise from a read error. The V and J genes are TRBV5-1 and TRBJ2-1; D may be TRBD1 (6 bases). Germline CDR1 reads SGHRS; CDR2 reads YFSETQ. The CDR3 sequence is 12 residues long. The CDR3 sequence: CASSSPGHGEFF. CDR3 bases: TGTGCCAGCAGCTCCCCGGGACATGGTGAGTTCTTC.

Remarks on this clone: This same CDR3 is encoded by further DNA sequences in the sample. J is TRBJ2-5 and V is TRBV7-2; 7 bases match TRBD2. The CDR3 is made up of 16 amino acids. Germline V gene sequence: CDR1 SGHTA, CDR2 FQGNSA. Trimming cost V 9 bases and J 7 bases; bases outside gene matches: 20. The CDR3 reads CASQLFTGGGTGTQYF. CDR3 sequence (DNA): TGTGCCAGTCAGCTATTTACTGGCGGGGGAACAGGGACCCAGTACTTC.

This clone was observed at least ten times. Other DNA sequences in this sample translate to the same CDR3. The V call is TRBV4-1, the J call TRBJ1-6; maybe TRBD1 (5 bases). The CDR3 extends over 16 amino acids. V was pared by 1 base and J by 10 bases, with 17 bases between. Germline-derived CDR1 and CDR2 are MGHRA and YSYEKL. CDR3 region: CASSQVGSQGYSPLHF. CDR3 in DNA: TGCGCCAGCAGCCAAGTAGGAAGTCAGGGATACTCACCCCTCCACTTT.

The chain uses TRBV7-8 and TRBJ2-7; D is possibly TRBD1 (6 bases). The CDR3 has 17 residues. Germline V gene data show CDR1 as SGHVS and CDR2 as FQNEAQ. Trimming cost V 5 bases and J 2 bases, with 22 bases left between them. This CDR3 reads CASSRGPRTALTYEQYF. The CDR3 bases are TGTGCCAGCAGCCGCGGGCCCAGGACAGCCCTCACCTACGAGCAGTACTTC.

The table lists this clone with many counts. The chain employs TRBV7-9 and TRBJ2-2; D is unresolved. The CDR3 is 13 amino acids. The V and J ends lost 8 bases and 0 bases respectively, with 7 bases between them. Germline V gives CDR1 SEHNR, CDR2 FQNEAQ (reference sequence). CDR3 nucleotides: TGTGCCAGCTCGGCAACGAACACCGGGGAGCTGTTTTTT. Its protein product is CASSATNTGELFF.

The chain uses TRBV24-1 and TRBJ2-2; the match to TRBD1 covers 9 bases. CDR1 is KGHDR and CDR2 is SFDVKD in the germline V gene. J lost 4 bases, V lost 4 bases, and 6 bases had no gene match. This CDR3 spans 16 amino acids. DNA of the CDR3: TGTGCCACCAGTGACCCCGGGACAGGGACCACCGGGGAGCTGTTTTTT. Its protein product is CATSDPGTGTTGELFF.